This note documents a single TCR beta chain sequence. Its antigen is undetermined. This sample was taken from a study of lymphopenia after photon versus proton radiotherapy. Study conclusions and caveats: Relative stability marked proton patients; photon patients lost diversity and naive cells. Better survival with proton therapy was suggested as possible, not demonstrated. After lymphocyte nadir, photon-treated repertoires showed oligoclonal expansion, especially CD8+ Temra. A bigger post-nadir fall in TCR diversity correlated inversely with survival time in deceased patients.

TCRdb keeps only in-frame clones here, not all; method: immunoSEQ multiplex PCR. The table records about 30,000 clones, around 90% of them present only once. Per germline, CDR1 MDHEN and CDR2 SYDVKM. V lost 5 bases, J lost 5 bases, and 19 bases lay in between. The CDR3 is 15 residues long. This sequence originates from a woman aged 50 to 65 with pancreatic cancer. J is TRBJ2-7 and V is TRBV28, with D maybe TRBD1 (6 bases). This material consisted of peripheral blood, taken from a patient treated with photon-based radiotherapy. The CDR3: CASSRGRGRGHEQYF. DNA of the CDR3: TGTGCCAGCAGTCGCGGCCGGGGCAGGGGCCACGAGCAGTACTTC.